The 30 T cell receptor beta chains below come from one sample, sequenced in a study of shared clonotypes between healthy human individuals. TCRdb keeps only in-frame clones here, not all; method: immunoSEQ multiplex PCR. The sample consists of hundreds of thousands of clones, 75% to 80% of them appearing once. The source material was PBMCs. These receptors all stem from a woman aged 40 to 50 in good health. Some clones in this sample may be carry-over from other donors' samples.

This clone came up once. The DNA is omitted, as the CDR3 cannot be located on it reliably, and the CDR3 follows TCRdb's listing. The rearrangement uses TRBV27 and TRBJ2-1; the table's TRBD2 call for D was not verified on the DNA. The CDR3 is made up of 18 amino acids, end residues included. The germline gives CDR1 MNHEY, CDR2 SMNVEV (reference sequence). This CDR3 is CASSFWRGRPSTYNEQFF.

J is TRBJ1-1 and V is TRBV21-1. TRBV21-1 is designated a pseudogene. The CDR3 has 13 residues. As DNA, the CDR3 is TGTGCCAGCAGCCGGGGCCGGGAATCGGAAGCTTTCTTT. It yields the protein CASSRGRESEAFF.

Concerning this clone itself: Other DNA sequences of this sample code for an identical CDR3. This chain joins TRBV15 and TRBJ2-7, with no clear D. The CDR3 covers 12 residues. CDR1 is LNHNV and CDR2 is YYDKDF in the germline V gene (reference sequence). Trimming removed 0 bases at V and 3 bases at J, with 3 bases between. CDR3 nucleotide sequence: TGTGCCACCAGCAGAGACTTCTACGAGCAGTACTTC. Amino acid sequence: CATSRDFYEQYF.

The CDR3 sequence: CASSYTGLGEQFF. CDR3 nucleotide sequence: TGTGCCAGCAGCTATACAGGCCTCGGCGAGCAGTTCTTC. V usage is TRBV7-9 and J usage is TRBJ2-1; a possible D gene is TRBD1 (5 bases). V was trimmed by 4 bases and J by 10 bases, leaving 14 bases between them. This CDR3 has 13 amino acids. Germline V gene data show CDR1 as SEHNR and CDR2 as FQNEAQ (reference sequence).

This rearrangement joins TRBV28 to TRBJ2-7; D is unclear. The CDR3 has 16 amino acids. The germline V gene encodes CDR1 MDHEN and CDR2 SYDVKM. Trimming shortened V by 7 bases and J by 0 bases, and 19 bases separated the two germline ends. The DNA of the CDR3 is TGTGCCAGCAACCCCCGCATCGGATCCCGCTCCTACGAGCAGTACTTC. This encodes CASNPRIGSRSYEQYF.

The chain uses TRBV7-8 and TRBJ1-3, with a possible D match to TRBD1 (6 bases). V lost 5 bases and J 2 bases, leaving 13 bases between the germline ends. Germline V gene sequence: CDR1 SGHVS, CDR2 FQNEAQ. CDR3 length: 15 amino acids. Written as DNA, the CDR3 is TGTGCCAGCAGCCCTAGCGGGGGCGCTGGAAACACCATATATTTT. Its translation is CASSPSGGAGNTIYF.

For this clone: A far larger clone is a single base away, which makes a read error likely. This chain joins TRBV10-1 and TRBJ2-7, with TRBD1 matching over 8 bases. Per germline, CDR1 WNHNN and CDR2 SYGVQD (reference sequence). The CDR3 covers 15 residues. V lost 2 bases, J lost 9 bases, and 12 bases stayed unmatched. The CDR3 DNA is TGCGCCAGCAGTGAGACGACAGGGGCCCTGGACGTGCAGTACTTC. It specifies CASSETTGALDVQYF.

The chain is built from TRBV7-6 and TRBJ2-2, with 9 bases fitting TRBD1. V gave up 5 bases and J gave up 0 bases; unmatched junction bases: 4. Per germline, CDR1 SGHVS and CDR2 FNYEAQ. The CDR3 is 16 amino acids. The CDR3 is CASSDRTGANTGELFF. The CDR3, as DNA: TGTGCCAGCAGCGACCGGACAGGGGCGAACACCGGGGAGCTGTTTTTT.

In its sample, this clone was seen once. The V gene is TRBV25-1, the J gene TRBJ1-6; 9 nucleotides match TRBD1. CDR3 length: 15 amino acids. The ends lost 2 bases at V and 10 bases at J; junction bases unmatched: 6. Per germline, CDR1 MGHDK and CDR2 SYGVNS. This CDR3 is CASSERGQGRSPLHF. DNA of the CDR3: TGTGCCAGCAGTGAAAGGGGACAGGGAAGATCACCCCTCCACTTT.

CDR3 protein: CASSLRVGYNQPQHF. In DNA form, the CDR3 reads TGTGCCAGCAGCTTACGCGTGGGGTACAATCAGCCCCAGCATTTT. This chain joins TRBV7-2 and TRBJ1-5, with D hard to call. This CDR3 region has 15 residues. V lost 2 bases to trimming and J lost 3 bases, with 11 bases between them. Germline V CDR1 and CDR2: SGHTA, FQGNSA.

This chain joins TRBV7-3 and TRBJ1-1; weak D call: TRBD1 (6 bases). The CDR3 spans 14 residues. CDR1 is SGHTA and CDR2 is FQGTGA in the germline V gene. V was cut by 3 bases and J by 7 bases, with 15 bases left in between. CDR3 loop: CASSFTGRMGEAFF. For the CDR3, the DNA is TGTGCCAGCAGCTTCACAGGGAGGATGGGTGAAGCTTTCTTT. The complete variable domain, with remaining parts taken from reference TRBV7-3 and TRBJ1-1, reads GAGVSQTPSNKVTEKGKYVELRCDPISGHTALYWYRQSLGQGPEFLIYFQGTGAADDSGLPNDRFFAVRPEGSVSTLKIQRTERGDSAVYLCASSFTGRMGEAFFGQGTRLTVV.

In this sample, this clone turned up a few times. This likely stems from a read error, as it lies one base from a far larger clone. Other DNA sequences in the sample encode the same CDR3. This rearrangement joins TRBV20-1 to TRBJ1-1; D is uncertain. This CDR3 contains 11 residues. V was shortened by 5 bases and J by 11 bases, with 15 bases between the two germline ends. Germline V gives CDR1 DFQATT, CDR2 SNEGSKA (reference sequence). The CDR3 DNA follows: TGCAGTGCTTCTCCCGAGCCAGAGGCTTTCTTT. Translating gives CSASPEPEAFF.

The genes are TRBV5-4 and TRBJ1-2; D perhaps matches TRBD1 (6 bases). The CDR3 is 15 residues long. Germline V gives CDR1 SGHNT, CDR2 YYREEE (reference sequence). Trimming took 1 base from V and 6 from J, leaving 16 bases between them. The CDR3 loop is CASSLRGIGGDGYTF. The CDR3 DNA follows: TGTGCCAGCAGCTTGAGGGGGATTGGTGGGGATGGCTACACCTTC.

The chain recombines TRBV27 with TRBJ2-7; a possible D gene is TRBD2 (6 bases). V lost 3 bases to trimming and J lost 3 bases, with 9 bases between them. Per germline, CDR1 MNHEY and CDR2 SMNVEV (reference sequence). The CDR3 is 13 amino acids. The CDR3 DNA sequence: TGTGCCAGCAGTTTTTCGCGGGACTACGAGCAGTACTTC. Protein product: CASSFSRDYEQYF.

This chain connects TRBV9 to TRBJ2-1; D is possibly TRBD1 or TRBD2 (5 bases each). Germline V gene lookup returns CDR1 SGDLS and CDR2 YYNGEE. There are 14 residues in the CDR3. V dropped 2 bases and J dropped 2 bases, with 8 bases sitting between them. The CDR3 protein is CASSVGDPYNEQFF. The CDR3 bases are TGTGCCAGCAGCGTCGGGGACCCCTACAATGAGCAGTTCTTC. Full variable domain (outside the CDR3, taken from reference TRBV9 and TRBJ2-1): DSGVTQTPKHLITATGQRVTLRCSPRSGDLSVYWYQQSLDQGLQFLIQYYNGEERAKGNILERFSAQQFPDLHSELNLSSLELGDSALYFCASSVGDPYNEQFFGPGTRLTVL.

This sequence joins TRBV5-1 and TRBJ2-3, with D perhaps TRBD2 (5 bases). CDR1 and CDR2 (germline): SGHRS, YFSETQ. CDR3 length equals 15 residues. Trimming took off 1 base at V and 4 bases at J, with 13 bases between the two ends. CDR3: CASSLTGVDSDTQYF. DNA of the CDR3: TGCGCCAGCAGCTTGACCGGGGTAGACTCAGATACGCAGTATTTT.

This clone was seen a few times. The rearrangement links TRBV7-9 to TRBJ2-1, with 8 bases aligning to TRBD2. CDR3 length: 13 amino acids. Germline CDR1 SEHNR, CDR2 FQNEAQ (reference sequence). V shed 6 bases, J shed 6 bases, and the junction held 4 bases outside the gene matches. CDR3 in DNA: TGTGCCAGCAGATACGCGGGGGGCAATGAGCAGTTCTTC. Translated, it gives CASRYAGGNEQFF.

V usage is TRBV27 and J usage is TRBJ1-2, with D perhaps TRBD1 (6 bases). CDR3 length: 14 residues. V dropped 1 base and J dropped 8 bases, with 14 bases sitting between them. CDR1 is MNHEY, CDR2 SMNVEV, per germline (reference sequence). The CDR3 loop is CASSLLRGAEGYTF. The CDR3 DNA sequence: TGTGCCAGCAGTTTATTGCGGGGGGCGGAAGGCTACACCTTC.

The chain carries TRBV30 and TRBJ1-3; a weak D match, TRBD1 (5 bases). Germline lookup yields CDR1 GTSNPN and CDR2 SVGIG (reference sequence). The CDR3 runs to 14 residues. Trimming removed 4 bases from V and 3 bases from J, with 13 bases in between. For the CDR3, the DNA is TGTGCCTGGACCTGGGAGGGGTTTGGAAACACCATATATTTT. It yields the protein CAWTWEGFGNTIYF. Looking up the rest from reference TRBV30 and TRBJ1-3 gives the full variable domain: SQTIHQWPATLVQPVGSPLSLECTVEGTSNPNLYWYRQAAGRGLQLLFYSVGIGQISSEVPQNLSASRPQDRQFILSSKKLLLSDSGFYLCAWTWEGFGNTIYFGEGSWLTVV.

V and J are TRBV18 and TRBJ2-2; 10 nucleotides line up with TRBD2. The germline CDR1 and CDR2 sequences are KGHSH and LQKENI. CDR3 length: 18 amino acids. Unmatched junction bases numbered 7, after V lost 3 bases and J lost 0 bases. CDR3 protein: CASSPRTSGPSNTGELFF. CDR3 nucleotide sequence: TGTGCCAGCTCACCCCGGACTAGCGGCCCCTCGAACACCGGGGAGCTGTTTTTT.

J is TRBJ2-7 and V is TRBV7-6, with a weak D call TRBD2 (6 bases). The CDR3 runs 16 residues. Trimming removed 5 bases from V and 4 bases from J, with 21 bases in between. Per the germline V gene, CDR1 is SGHVS and CDR2 is FNYEAQ. CDR3 residues: CASSPRPTRSGYEQYF. The CDR3 DNA reads TGTGCCAGCAGCCCAAGGCCGACTAGGTCAGGGTACGAGCAGTACTTC.

This clone was counted many times. The chain joins TRBV19 to TRBJ2-7; 7 bases fit TRBD2. Germline CDR1 reads LNHDA; CDR2 reads SQIVND (reference sequence). CDR3 length: 19 amino acids. The junction had 27 bases not matched to a gene; V was cut back by 10 bases and J by 3 bases. The CDR3 DNA is TGTGCCAATAACAAACCGTGGGGAGGGGAGGAAGATACAAGCTACGAGCAGTACTTC. Protein sequence: CANNKPWGGEEDTSYEQYF.

As to this clone: The likely explanation is a read error, given a far larger clone one base away. The sample has other DNA sequences that encode this CDR3 too. The chain uses TRBV4-3 and TRBJ1-1; D not certain. Looked up from germline, CDR1 is LGHNA and CDR2 is YSLEER. There are 14 residues in the CDR3. Trimming pared 1 base from V and 8 bases from J, leaving 14 bases between. The CDR3 DNA is TGCGCCAGCAGCCAAGCTTCTGAGAGGAAAGAAGCTTTCTTT. It translates to CASSQASERKEAFF.

This clone appeared a single time. This chain joins TRBV7-2 and TRBJ2-7, with no clear D. Trimming took off 1 base at V and 6 bases at J, with 7 bases between the two ends. This CDR3 has 12 residues. CDR1 SGHTA and CDR2 FQGNSA come from the germline V gene. The CDR3 loop reads CASSLVQFEQYF. The DNA of the CDR3 is TGTGCCAGCAGCTTAGTGCAGTTCGAGCAGTACTTC. The whole variable domain, filled in from reference TRBV7-2 and TRBJ2-7, reads GAGVSQSPSNKVTEKGKDVELRCDPISGHTALYWYRQSLGQGLEFLIYFQGNSAPDKSGLPSDRFSAERTGGSVSTLTIQRTQQEDSAVYLCASSLVQFEQYFGPGTRLTVT.

There are a few counts of this clone. The chain links TRBV18 to TRBJ1-3, with unresolved D. V dropped 2 bases and J dropped 0 bases, with 11 bases sitting between them. CDR1 is KGHSH, CDR2 LQKENI, per germline. The CDR3 loop spans 16 amino acids. The CDR3 DNA is TGTGCCAGCTCACCAAGCGCCCCGAGCTCTGGAAACACCATATATTTT. The encoded protein is CASSPSAPSSGNTIYF.

In its sample, this clone was seen once. This chain connects TRBV30 to TRBJ2-3; TRBD2 matches 10 bases. The junction had 15 bases not matched to a gene; V was cut back by 3 bases and J by 3 bases. CDR1 and CDR2 from the germline V gene are GTSNPN and SVGIG (reference sequence). The CDR3 runs 18 residues. The CDR3 DNA reads TGTGCCTGGAGCGGCGGGAGGCTAGGACTAGCGGTAACAGATACGCAGTATTTT. This encodes CAWSGGRLGLAVTDTQYF.

Written as DNA, the CDR3 is TGTGCCAGCTCACCCGAGCTAGGGGCAGATACGCAGTATTTT. Protein product: CASSPELGADTQYF. The chain has TRBV18 and TRBJ2-3; a possible D gene is TRBD1 (5 bases). Trimming removed 3 bases at V and 4 bases at J, with 11 bases between. Germline CDR1 reads KGHSH; CDR2 reads LQKENI. The CDR3 totals 14 residues.

V gene TRBV28 combines with J gene TRBJ1-2, with D possibly matching TRBD1 (5 bases). Germline-derived CDR1 and CDR2 are MDHEN and SYDVKM. The CDR3 is 15 amino acids. V was shortened by 3 bases and J by 7 bases, with 18 bases between the two germline ends. Written as DNA, the CDR3 is TGTGCCAGCAGTTTCTCCACCCCGTGGGGCGGTGGCTACACCTTC. Translation gives CASSFSTPWGGGYTF.

The chain employs TRBV10-3 and TRBJ1-2, with no clear D. The CDR3 loop spans 14 amino acids. Trimming took 6 bases from V and 1 from J, leaving 12 bases between them. Germline V gene data show CDR1 as ENHRY and CDR2 as SYGVKD. CDR3 bases: TGTGCCATCAGCCCTGGGCACCATAACTATGGCTACACCTTC. Its translation is CAISPGHHNYGYTF.

A note on this clone: This sequence is one base from a far larger clone and is likely a read error. The chain uses TRBV20-1 and TRBJ2-3; no clear D gene. Trimming left V 5 bases short and J 7 bases short, with 10 bases between. The germline CDR1 and CDR2 sequences are DFQATT and SNEGSKA (reference sequence). This CDR3 is built from 11 residues. DNA for the CDR3: TGCAGTGCTTTCAGCTCCTATACGCAGTATTTT. Its translation is CSAFSSYTQYF.